The 10 T cell receptor beta chains in this list originate from one sample, sequenced in a study of blood T cell repertoires in COVID-19. The data were produced by immunoSEQ multiplex PCR, yet TCRdb's version contains in-frame clones alone and is incomplete. Among some 150,000 clones listed, roughly nine tenths were seen once. Sequencing was done on a sample of peripheral blood. Source of these receptors: a woman between 55 and 75 years old with active COVID-19.

The chain is built from TRBV18 and TRBJ2-5; 7 bases map to TRBD1. CDR1 is KGHSH and CDR2 is LQKENI in the germline V gene. Trimming cost V 4 bases and J 5 bases; bases outside gene matches: 4. The length of the CDR3 is 13 residues. The DNA of the CDR3 is TGTGCCAGCTCACAACCGGGACAGGAGACCCAGTACTTC. It translates to CASSQPGQETQYF.

J is TRBJ2-1 and V is TRBV7-3, with 12 positions matching TRBD2. The CDR3 is 15 residues long. Per the germline V gene, CDR1 is SGHTA and CDR2 is FQGTGA. The V gene end was trimmed by 0 bases and the J gene end by 11 bases; junction bases not matched to a gene: 5. The CDR3 loop is CASSLTTSGRGQQFF. The DNA of the CDR3 is TGTGCCAGCAGCTTAACGACTAGCGGGAGAGGTCAGCAGTTCTTC.

The gene calls are TRBV4-3 and TRBJ2-1; the match to TRBD2 covers 12 bases. Germline V CDR1 and CDR2: LGHNA, YSLEER. V gave up 4 bases and J gave up 8 bases; unmatched junction bases: 9. The CDR3 has 16 amino acids. The CDR3 DNA is TGCGCCAGCAGCCTCGCGGGGCTAGCGGGAGGGGATGAGCAGTTCTTC. This gives the protein CASSLAGLAGGDEQFF.

The chain employs TRBV4-1 and TRBJ2-5; 8 nucleotides line up with TRBD1. Germline V gives CDR1 MGHRA, CDR2 YSYEKL. V lost 1 base, J lost 5 bases, and 3 bases stayed unmatched. The CDR3 is made up of 14 amino acids. CDR3 DNA: TGCGCCAGCAGCCAAGGGACAGGGTGGGAGACCCAGTACTTC. This sequence encodes CASSQGTGWETQYF.

The rearrangement joins TRBV2 to TRBJ2-5; no clear D gene. Germline CDR1 SNHLY, CDR2 FYNNEI. Between the trimmed V and J ends, which lost 8 bases and 3 bases, there was a span of 10 bases. The CDR3 runs to 12 residues. This CDR3 reads CASGYSKETQYF. The DNA for the CDR3 is TGTGCCAGCGGGTACAGCAAAGAGACCCAGTACTTC.

This chain joins TRBV5-1 and TRBJ2-5; unclear D gene. The V gene's germline CDR1 is SGHRS and CDR2 YFSETQ. Trimming stripped 1 base from V and 1 base from J, with 8 bases between. This CDR3 contains 14 residues. The CDR3 DNA sequence: TGCGCCAGCAGCTTGCATTCGGGCCAAGAGACCCAGTACTTC. It yields the protein CASSLHSGQETQYF. Combining the CDR3 with reference TRBV5-1 and TRBJ2-5 gives the whole variable domain KAGVTQTPRYLIKTRGQQVTLSCSPISGHRSVSWYQQTPGQGLQFLFEYFSETQRNKGNFPGRFSGRQFSNSRSEMNVSTLELGDSALYLCASSLHSGQETQYFGPGTRLLVL.

The gene calls are TRBV4-3 and TRBJ1-4; a possible D gene is TRBD1 (6 bases). V dropped 0 bases and J dropped 7 bases, with 12 bases sitting between them. Germline lookup yields CDR1 LGHNA and CDR2 YSLEER. The CDR3 extends over 15 amino acids. The CDR3 is CASSQDARDTEKLFF. The CDR3, as DNA: TGCGCCAGCAGCCAAGATGCCAGGGACACTGAAAAACTGTTTTTT.

This sequence joins TRBV6-6 and TRBJ2-3, with TRBD1 identical over 9 bases. CDR3 size: 14 residues. After removal of 6 bases from V and 5 bases from J, the junction contained 6 bases not matched to a gene. The germline gives CDR1 MNHNY, CDR2 SVGAGI (reference sequence). The CDR3: CASSHGTGRDTQYF. CDR3 DNA sequence: TGTGCCAGCAGCCATGGGACAGGGAGAGATACGCAGTATTTT.

The chain employs TRBV6-1 and TRBJ1-3; maybe TRBD1 (6 bases). V lost 2 bases to trimming and J lost 3 bases, with 11 bases between them. This CDR3 is built from 15 residues. In germline, CDR1 is MNHNS, CDR2 SASEGT. Written as DNA, the CDR3 is TGTGCCAGCAGTGAATCCACAGGGTATGGAAACACCATATATTTT. This gives the protein CASSESTGYGNTIYF.

The chain joins TRBV7-8 to TRBJ2-4; 12 nucleotides match TRBD2. V gave up 3 bases and J gave up 1 base; unmatched junction bases: 10. The V gene's germline CDR1 is SGHVS and CDR2 FQNEAQ. The CDR3 covers 19 residues. The chain's CDR3 is CASSLRTSGAGRAKNIQYF. In DNA, the CDR3 is TGTGCCAGCAGCTTGAGGACTAGCGGGGCGGGCAGGGCCAAAAACATTCAGTACTTC.